The 25 T cell receptor beta chains below were found in one sample sequenced in a study of blood T cell repertoires in COVID-19. Profiled with immunoSEQ multiplex PCR; TCRdb holds only in-frame clones, not every one. The sample consists of 250,000 to 300,000 clones, around 86% of them appearing once. Sequenced material: peripheral blood. These receptors all come from a middle-aged woman who had recovered from COVID-19.

This clone was seen once. The genes are TRBV4-2 and TRBJ1-3; TRBD1 might be the D (5 bases). Between the trimmed V and J ends, which lost 0 bases and 0 bases, there was a span of 15 bases. This CDR3 has 18 residues. Looked up from germline, CDR1 is LGHNA and CDR2 is YNFKEQ. The CDR3 loop is CASSQDSLQANSGNTIYF. The CDR3 DNA follows: TGTGCCAGCAGCCAAGATTCCTTACAGGCGAACTCTGGAAACACCATATATTTT.

This sequence joins TRBV19 and TRBJ2-6, with TRBD1 identical over 7 bases. Germline V CDR1 and CDR2: LNHDA, SQIVND (reference sequence). The J segment lost 4 bases and the V segment lost 2 bases, leaving 14 bases of the junction unmatched. This CDR3 has 19 amino acids. In DNA, the CDR3 is TGTGCCAGTAGTATATCCGGGACAGTCTCCTTCTCCGGGGCCAACGTCCTGACTTTC. Encoded protein: CASSISGTVSFSGANVLTF.

The chain uses TRBV27 and TRBJ1-1; possible D gene TRBD1, 6 bases. Looked up from germline, CDR1 is MNHEY and CDR2 is SMNVEV (reference sequence). CDR3 length equals 15 residues. Trimming took off 1 base at V and 1 base at J, with 10 bases between the two ends. CDR3 DNA: TGTGCCAGCAGTTTATTTACAGGGCGGAACACTGAAGCTTTCTTT. Protein sequence: CASSLFTGRNTEAFF.

Only a few counts were recorded for this clone. The chain is built from TRBV4-3 and TRBJ1-5; 7 bases fit TRBD1. The CDR3 runs to 15 residues. After removal of 3 bases from V and 5 bases from J, the junction contained 7 bases not matched to a gene. CDR1 and CDR2 (germline): LGHNA, YSLEER. The CDR3, as DNA: TGCGCCAGCAGCCAGACCGACAGGGACGATCAGCCCCAGCATTTT. Amino acids: CASSQTDRDDQPQHF.

The chain links TRBV19 to TRBJ1-1, with D maybe TRBD1 (6 bases). Germline V gene lookup returns CDR1 LNHDA and CDR2 SQIVND (reference sequence). The V end was cut by 2 bases, the J end by 6 bases, with 13 bases between. The CDR3 covers 14 residues. CDR3 coding DNA: TGTGCCAGTAGTATATCGGCGGGGGCGGCTGAAGCTTTCTTT. Amino acids: CASSISAGAAEAFF.

The chain recombines TRBV5-1 with TRBJ1-6, with 10 bases matching TRBD1. The junction had 13 bases not matched to a gene; V was cut back by 2 bases and J by 8 bases. This CDR3 contains 18 residues. CDR1 and CDR2 (germline): SGHRS, YFSETQ. The CDR3 DNA follows: TGCGCCAGCAGCTTTACTCTCTCGGGACAGGGGAGGGATTCACCCCTCCACTTT. Encoded protein: CASSFTLSGQGRDSPLHF.

The rearrangement uses TRBV6-6 and TRBJ1-2, with 10 positions matching TRBD1. V gave up 5 bases and J gave up 5 bases; unmatched junction bases: 8. The length of the CDR3 is 15 residues. The germline V gene encodes CDR1 MNHNY and CDR2 SVGAGI (reference sequence). The CDR3 region has the DNA TGTGCCAGCAGTCCGAAGGGACAGGGGCTTTATGGCTACACCTTC. It yields the protein CASSPKGQGLYGYTF.

The chain recombines TRBV27 with TRBJ1-4; 9 bases map to TRBD1. The germline CDR1 and CDR2 sequences are MNHEY and SMNVEV (reference sequence). This CDR3 spans 18 amino acids. The ends lost 2 bases at V and 7 bases at J; junction bases unmatched: 14. The CDR3 region is CASSLRANRGRRSEKLFF. CDR3 nucleotide sequence: TGTGCCAGCAGTTTAAGGGCCAACAGGGGGCGAAGAAGTGAAAAACTGTTTTTT.

CDR3 residues: CASSVGHQNTEAFF. In DNA, the CDR3 is TGTGCCAGCAGCGTAGGGCACCAGAACACTGAAGCTTTCTTT. This chain connects TRBV9 to TRBJ1-1; no definite D call. The CDR3 is 14 amino acids. The V and J ends lost 0 bases and 1 base respectively, with 7 bases between them. Germline assignment: CDR1 SGDLS and CDR2 YYNGEE.

This chain connects TRBV4-3 to TRBJ1-2, with D perhaps TRBD1 (5 bases). V was shortened by 3 bases and J by 7 bases, with 12 bases between the two germline ends. Germline loops: CDR1 LGHNA, CDR2 YSLEER. The CDR3 has 13 residues. CDR3 region: CASSQSGTPGYTF. The DNA for the CDR3 is TGCGCCAGCAGCCAGTCCGGGACTCCTGGCTACACCTTC.

The V call is TRBV4-3, the J call TRBJ2-1; 7 nucleotides line up with TRBD2. The CDR3 contains 16 residues. Germline V gene sequence: CDR1 LGHNA, CDR2 YSLEER. The J segment lost 4 bases and the V segment lost 4 bases, leaving 10 bases of the junction unmatched. CDR3 protein: CASSPTPSGDYNEQFF. CDR3 DNA: TGCGCCAGCAGCCCCACCCCCAGCGGGGATTACAATGAGCAGTTCTTC.

Only a few counts were recorded for this clone. The chain joins TRBV12-5 to TRBJ2-7; possible D gene TRBD1, 6 bases. CDR1 and CDR2 (germline): LGHNT, FRNRAP. The length of the CDR3 is 13 residues. V was cut by 7 bases and J by 3 bases, with 13 bases left in between. CDR3 coding DNA: TGTGCTAGTGCCAGTCCGACAGGCTACGAGCAGTACTTC. Amino acid sequence: CASASPTGYEQYF.

This sequence joins TRBV9 and TRBJ1-1; 9 positions agree with TRBD1. This CDR3 comprises 15 residues. Germline V gene sequence: CDR1 SGDLS, CDR2 YYNGEE. V lost 3 bases to trimming and J lost 5 bases; unmatched junction nucleotides: 8. CDR3: CASSAGQGMRTEAFF. DNA for the CDR3: TGTGCCAGCAGCGCTGGACAGGGGATGAGAACTGAAGCTTTCTTT. Variable domain in full (rest from reference TRBV9 and TRBJ1-1): DSGVTQTPKHLITATGQRVTLRCSPRSGDLSVYWYQQSLDQGLQFLIQYYNGEERAKGNILERFSAQQFPDLHSELNLSSLELGDSALYFCASSAGQGMRTEAFFGQGTRLTVV.

This chain uses TRBV7-9 with TRBJ1-1, with unresolved D. There are 14 residues in the CDR3. Trimming shortened V by 1 base and J by 4 bases, and 10 bases separated the two germline ends. The germline V gene encodes CDR1 SEHNR and CDR2 FQNEAQ (reference sequence). The CDR3 spells CASSLGVGSTEAFF. In nucleotides, the CDR3 is TGTGCCAGCAGCTTAGGGGTGGGGAGCACTGAAGCTTTCTTT.

The chain combines TRBV4-3 with TRBJ1-1, with TRBD1 as a possible D gene (6 bases). CDR3 length equals 17 residues. With 0 bases removed from V and 5 bases from J, the gap between germline ends came to 19 bases. CDR1 and CDR2 (germline): LGHNA, YSLEER. DNA for the CDR3: TGCGCCAGCAGCCAAGATATACGGGCAGGGGCTAGGACTGAAGCTTTCTTT. It translates to CASSQDIRAGARTEAFF.

This clone occurred a few times. DNA of the CDR3: TGTGCCAGCAGTTTGCGGGGGCAGGGGTGGTCACCCCTCCACTTT. It encodes CASSLRGQGWSPLHF. The chain combines TRBV27 with TRBJ1-6; possible D gene TRBD1, 6 bases. Germline V gene sequence: CDR1 MNHEY, CDR2 SMNVEV (reference sequence). The CDR3 sequence is 15 residues long. Trimming pared 3 bases from V and 10 bases from J, leaving 16 bases between.

CDR3: CSVEVSQELLLVDGYTF. The CDR3 region has the DNA TGCAGCGTTGAAGTGTCGCAGGAATTGTTGTTAGTTGATGGCTACACCTTC. The chain employs TRBV29-1 and TRBJ1-2; D call uncertain. V lost 1 base and J lost 6, with 24 bases in between. Looked up from germline, CDR1 is SQVTM and CDR2 is ANQGSEA. The CDR3 is made up of 17 amino acids.

The V gene is TRBV12-3 or TRBV12-4, the J gene TRBJ1-2; 9 bases align to TRBD1. The ends lost 6 bases at V and 8 bases at J; junction bases unmatched: 7. This CDR3 contains 13 residues. CDR3 residues: CASSHRGPGGYTF. The CDR3 nucleotides read TGTGCCAGCAGCCACAGGGGGCCCGGAGGCTACACCTTC.

The chain couples TRBV10-3 to TRBJ2-5; the D gene is possibly TRBD2 (5 bases). The CDR3 consists of 17 residues. Between the trimmed V and J ends, which lost 8 bases and 1 base, there was a span of 23 bases. Germline V CDR1 and CDR2: ENHRY, SYGVKD. The CDR3 nucleotides read TGTGCCATCTCTGACGGAAAGGCTAGCCCGTTCCAAGAGACCCAGTACTTC. Translating it yields CAISDGKASPFQETQYF.

The chain uses TRBV5-5 and TRBJ2-7; 7 nucleotides agree with TRBD2. V lost 2 bases to trimming and J lost 4 bases; unmatched junction nucleotides: 3. This CDR3 spans 13 amino acids. Germline CDR1 reads SGHKS; CDR2 reads YYEKEE (reference sequence). The CDR3: CASSLGEGYEQYF. The CDR3 DNA sequence: TGTGCCAGCAGCTTAGGGGAGGGGTACGAGCAGTACTTC.

The chain has TRBV5-1 and TRBJ1-6; TRBD1 is a possible D gene (6 bases). V lost 4 bases to trimming and J lost 3 bases, with 20 bases between them. Germline V gene data show CDR1 as SGHRS and CDR2 as YFSETQ. The CDR3 sequence is 18 residues long. CDR3 protein: CASSLTTGQPGYNSPLHF. The DNA of the CDR3 is TGCGCCAGCAGCCTCACAACTGGACAGCCCGGCTATAATTCACCCCTCCACTTT.

Notes on this clone: At one boundary the junction diverges from the germline segment, which might be a read error. The rearrangement joins TRBV7-9 to TRBJ2-7; 15 bases are shared with TRBD2. CDR1 SEHNR and CDR2 FQNEAQ come from the germline V gene (reference sequence). The CDR3 loop spans 14 amino acids. DNA of the CDR3: TGTGCCAGCAGCCCCGGGACTAGCGGGGGGCCTCCCGACTTC. Translation gives CASSPGTSGGPPDF.

The rearrangement links TRBV18 to TRBJ1-5, with 10 bases matching TRBD1. CDR3 length equals 15 residues. The V segment lost 3 bases and the J segment 2 bases; nucleotides outside the gene matches: 1. Germline CDR1 KGHSH, CDR2 LQKENI. CDR3 nucleotides: TGTGCCAGCTCACCGGGGACAGGGGGCAATCAGCCCCAGCATTTT. It yields the protein CASSPGTGGNQPQHF. The entire variable domain, with the rest obtained from reference TRBV18 and TRBJ1-5, is as follows: NAGVMQNPRHLVRRRGQEARLRCSPMKGHSHVYWYRQLPEEGLKFMVYLQKENIIDESGMPKERFSAEFPKEGPSILRIQQVVRGDSAAYFCASSPGTGGNQPQHFGDGTRLSIL.

This clone was observed once. V and J are TRBV10-3 and TRBJ1-4, with 10 bases aligning to TRBD1. V lost 6 bases and J lost 8; bases outside the gene matches: 9. The CDR3 extends over 15 amino acids. Germline values: CDR1 ENHRY, CDR2 SYGVKD. The CDR3 reads CAIRGQGEVQEKLFF. CDR3 DNA: TGTGCCATCAGAGGACAGGGGGAGGTTCAAGAAAAACTGTTTTTT.

This clone was seen a few times. This chain connects TRBV7-6 to TRBJ1-2, with D maybe TRBD1 (6 bases). Germline values: CDR1 SGHVS, CDR2 FNYEAQ. The CDR3 runs 14 residues. V shed 4 bases and J shed 6 bases, with 15 bases lying between them. CDR3 loop: CASSSRAGDHGYTF. The CDR3, as DNA: TGTGCCAGCAGCTCTAGGGCAGGGGATCATGGCTACACCTTC.